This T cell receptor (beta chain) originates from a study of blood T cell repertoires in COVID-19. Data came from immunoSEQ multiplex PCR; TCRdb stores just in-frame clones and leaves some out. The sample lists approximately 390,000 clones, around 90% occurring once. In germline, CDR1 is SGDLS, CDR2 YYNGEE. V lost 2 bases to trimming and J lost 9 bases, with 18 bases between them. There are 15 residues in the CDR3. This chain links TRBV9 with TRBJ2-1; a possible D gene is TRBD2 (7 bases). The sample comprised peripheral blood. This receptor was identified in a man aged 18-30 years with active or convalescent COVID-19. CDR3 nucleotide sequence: TGTGCCAGCAGCGTCCTTGCGGGGGCAACCAGTGAGCAGTTCTTC. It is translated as CASSVLAGATSEQFF. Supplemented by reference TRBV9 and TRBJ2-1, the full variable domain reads DSGVTQTPKHLITATGQRVTLRCSPRSGDLSVYWYQQSLDQGLQFLIQYYNGEERAKGNILERFSAQQFPDLHSELNLSSLELGDSALYFCASSVLAGATSEQFFGPGTRLTVL.